The present T cell receptor (beta chain) was sequenced within a study of blood T cell repertoires in COVID-19. Study background: The United States, Italy and Spain supplied acute and convalescent COVID-19 samples. Sample material is recorded as cDNA or gDNA derived from T cells, B-cell-depleted T cells, or PBMCs.

CDR1 is SGHNT, CDR2 YYREEE, per germline (reference sequence). The CDR3 runs 15 residues. V shed 3 bases and J 7 bases; nucleotides not matched to a gene: 10. The age range of participants was about 18 to 95 years, with residence in more than 20 US areas. Individuals in the exposed group had encountered a COVID-19 case within 2 weeks preceding study entry. Sequenced by immunoSEQ multiplex PCR; TCRdb stores in-frame clones only, minus some. Of a few hundred thousand clones in the sample, roughly 90% were seen once. This TCR came from a woman aged 18 to 35 who had been exposed to COVID-19. The sample was PBMCs or T cells enriched from blood (not recorded which). The chain is built from TRBV5-4 and TRBJ2-1; 7 bases fit TRBD2. In DNA, the CDR3 is TGTGCCAGCAGCTCTTTATCCGGGACTAAAAATGAGCAGTTCTTC. Translated, it gives CASSSLSGTKNEQFF.